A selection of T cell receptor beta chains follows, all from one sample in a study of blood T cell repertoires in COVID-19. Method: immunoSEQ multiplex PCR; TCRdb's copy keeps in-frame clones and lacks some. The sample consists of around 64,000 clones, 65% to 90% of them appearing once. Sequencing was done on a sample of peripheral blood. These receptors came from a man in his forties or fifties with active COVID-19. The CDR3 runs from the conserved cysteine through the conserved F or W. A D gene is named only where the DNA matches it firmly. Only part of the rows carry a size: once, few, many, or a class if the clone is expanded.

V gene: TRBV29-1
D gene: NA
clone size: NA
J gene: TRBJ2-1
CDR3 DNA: TGCAGCGTTGAAGATCAGAAGGGGCATCCTATCTACAATGAGCAGTTCTTC
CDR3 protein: CSVEDQKGHPIYNEQFF

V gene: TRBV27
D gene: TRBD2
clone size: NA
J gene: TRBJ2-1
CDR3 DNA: TGTGCCAGCAGTTTTGGGACTAGCGGGAACCCCCTAAATGAGCAGTTCTTC
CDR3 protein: CASSFGTSGNPLNEQFF

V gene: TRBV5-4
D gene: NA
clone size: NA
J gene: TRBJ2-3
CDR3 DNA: TGTGCCAGCAGGCCTCCCGGACGGACATCTAGCACAGATACGCAGTATTTT
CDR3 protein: CASRPPGRTSSTDTQYF

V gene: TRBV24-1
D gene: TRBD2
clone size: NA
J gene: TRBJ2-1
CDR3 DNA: TGTGCCACCAGTGATTTAACCAGCGGGGGGAATGAGCAGTTCTTC
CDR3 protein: CATSDLTSGGNEQFF

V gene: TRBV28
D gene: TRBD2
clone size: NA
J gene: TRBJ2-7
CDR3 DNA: TGTGCCAGCAGCGGAGCGGGAGGGGGCTCCTACGAGCAGTACTTC
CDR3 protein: CASSGAGGGSYEQYF

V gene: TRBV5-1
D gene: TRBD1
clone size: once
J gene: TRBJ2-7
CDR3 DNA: TGCGCCAGCAGCCCAACAGGGGGCGAGTCCTACGAGCAGTACTTC
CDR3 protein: CASSPTGGESYEQYF

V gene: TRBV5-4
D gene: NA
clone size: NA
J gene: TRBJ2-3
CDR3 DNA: TGTGCCAGCAGCTTGGCTTATCTGCAGAAAGATACGCAGTATTTT
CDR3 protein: CASSLAYLQKDTQYF

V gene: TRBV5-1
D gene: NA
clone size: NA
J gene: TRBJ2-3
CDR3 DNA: TGCGCCAGCAGCCCCAGACAAACATACACAGATACGCAGTATTTT
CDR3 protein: CASSPRQTYTDTQYF

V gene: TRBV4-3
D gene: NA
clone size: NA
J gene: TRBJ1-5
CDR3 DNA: TGCGCCAGCAGCGAGGGCGCCTGGGGCAATCAGCCCCAGCATTTT
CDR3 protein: CASSEGAWGNQPQHF

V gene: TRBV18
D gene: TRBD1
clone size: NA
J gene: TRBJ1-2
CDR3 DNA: TGTGCCAGCTCGGTGGGACAGCATTATGGCTACACCTTC
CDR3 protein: CASSVGQHYGYTF